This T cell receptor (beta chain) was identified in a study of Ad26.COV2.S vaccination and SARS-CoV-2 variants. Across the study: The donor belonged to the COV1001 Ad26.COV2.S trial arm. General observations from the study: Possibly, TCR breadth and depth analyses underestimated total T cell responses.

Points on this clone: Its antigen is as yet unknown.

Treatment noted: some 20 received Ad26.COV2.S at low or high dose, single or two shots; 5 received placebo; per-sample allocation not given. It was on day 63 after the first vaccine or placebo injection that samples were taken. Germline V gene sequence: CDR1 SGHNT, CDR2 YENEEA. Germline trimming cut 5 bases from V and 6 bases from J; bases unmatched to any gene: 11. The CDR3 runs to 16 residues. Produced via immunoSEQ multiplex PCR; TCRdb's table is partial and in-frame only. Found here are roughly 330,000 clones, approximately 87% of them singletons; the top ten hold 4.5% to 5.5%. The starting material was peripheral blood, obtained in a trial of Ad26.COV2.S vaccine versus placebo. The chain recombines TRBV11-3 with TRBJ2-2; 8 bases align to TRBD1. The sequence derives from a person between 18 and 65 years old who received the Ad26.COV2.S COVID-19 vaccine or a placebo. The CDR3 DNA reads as TGTGCCAGCAGCCCAATCAAGACAGGGGTTCCCGGGGAGCTGTTTTTT. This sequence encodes CASSPIKTGVPGELFF.